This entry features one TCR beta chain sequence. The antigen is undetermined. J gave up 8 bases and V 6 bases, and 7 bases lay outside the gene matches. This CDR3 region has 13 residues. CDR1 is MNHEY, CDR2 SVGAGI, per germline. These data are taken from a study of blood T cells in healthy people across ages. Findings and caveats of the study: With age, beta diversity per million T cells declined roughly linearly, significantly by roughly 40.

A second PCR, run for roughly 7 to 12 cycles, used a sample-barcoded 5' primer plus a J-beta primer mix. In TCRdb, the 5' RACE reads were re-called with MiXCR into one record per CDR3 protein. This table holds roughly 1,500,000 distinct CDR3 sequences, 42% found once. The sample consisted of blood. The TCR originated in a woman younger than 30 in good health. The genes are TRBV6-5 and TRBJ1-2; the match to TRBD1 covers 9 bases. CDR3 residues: CASRTGQGKGYTF. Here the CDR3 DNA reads TGTGCCAGCAGGACGGGACAGGGTAAAGGCTACACCTTC.